Below are 9 T cell receptor beta chains sequenced from a single sample in a study of blood T cells in healthy people across ages. Alongside a J-beta primer mix, a sample-barcoded 5' primer served in a second PCR lasting about 7 to 11 cycles. MiXCR, run by TCRdb on the 5' RACE reads, gives a single entry per CDR3 protein. The repertoire consists of 850,000 to 950,000 distinct CDR3 sequences, with under 30% occurring once and the leading ten covering around 16%. The sample comprised blood. Every receptor here comes from a woman over 75 in good health.

This clonotype was detected many times. V is TRBV7-2 and J is TRBJ2-5; the match to TRBD1 covers 8 bases. CDR3 size: 14 residues. J lost 1 base, V lost 5 bases, and 3 bases had no gene match. Germline loops: CDR1 SGHTA, CDR2 FQGNSA. In DNA form, the CDR3 reads TGTGCCAGCAGCCCGGGACAGGTCCAAGAGACCCAGTACTTC. Translating it yields CASSPGQVQETQYF. Combining the CDR3 with reference TRBV7-2 and TRBJ2-5 gives the whole variable domain GAGVSQSPSNKVTEKGKDVELRCDPISGHTALYWYRQSLGQGLEFLIYFQGNSAPDKSGLPSDRFSAERTGGSVSTLTIQRTQQEDSAVYLCASSPGQVQETQYFGPGTRLLVL.

This clonotype was recorded many times. This chain uses TRBV29-1 with TRBJ1-2; a possible D gene is TRBD1 (6 bases). The CDR3 runs 12 residues. V was cut by 5 bases and J by 3 bases, with 10 bases left in between. Looked up from germline, CDR1 is SQVTM and CDR2 is ANQGSEA. This CDR3 is CSVFRQDYGYTF. Written as DNA, the CDR3 is TGCAGCGTTTTTAGACAGGACTATGGCTACACCTTC.

The J gene is TRBJ2-2, the V gene TRBV24-1, with unresolved D. Germline CDR1 is KGHDR and CDR2 is SFDVKD. The length of the CDR3 is 16 residues. V was trimmed by 3 bases and J by 0 bases, leaving 10 bases between them. The CDR3 reads CATSDNEYPNTGELFF. CDR3 in DNA: TGTGCCACCAGTGATAATGAATACCCGAACACCGGGGAGCTGTTTTTT.

This clonotype was observed at least ten times. The rearrangement links TRBV28 to TRBJ2-7; TRBD2 matches at 8 bases. Trimming cost V 5 bases and J 4 bases; bases outside gene matches: 7. CDR1 is MDHEN, CDR2 SYDVKM, per germline. The CDR3 covers 14 residues. The CDR3 DNA sequence: TGTGCCAGCAGTACTAGCGGCGTTGGATACGAGCAGTACTTC. It is translated as CASSTSGVGYEQYF.

This clonotype was seen a handful of times. This could be a read error, since a much larger clone is one nucleotide away. The chain combines TRBV6-2 or TRBV6-3 with TRBJ2-1; D is perhaps TRBD1 (6 bases). The CDR3 length is 16 residues. Germline CDR1 reads MNHEY; CDR2 reads SVGEGT. This CDR3 is CVSNPTGRGPYNEQFF. The CDR3 coding sequence is TGTGTCAGCAATCCTACAGGCAGGGGACCGTACAATGAGCAGTTCTTC.

The table lists this clonotype with a few counts. The chain's CDR3 is CASRGGSGEKLFF. In nucleotides, the CDR3 is TGTGCCAGCAGAGGGGGCAGCGGTGAAAAACTGTTTTTT. This chain uses TRBV6-6 with TRBJ1-4, with 7 bases fitting TRBD1. V shed 6 bases, J shed 7 bases, and the junction held 5 bases outside the gene matches. This CDR3 spans 13 amino acids. Germline loops: CDR1 MNHNY, CDR2 SVGAGI (reference sequence).

This clonotype has just a few counts. CDR3 DNA: TGTGCCAGCAGCCAAGGTGGGACAGGGGGAGATACGCAGTATTTT. Translation: CASSQGGTGGDTQYF. The chain joins TRBV14 to TRBJ2-3; 11 positions agree with TRBD1. From germline, CDR1 is SGHDN and CDR2 FVKESK. Germline trimming cut 1 base from V and 5 bases from J; bases unmatched to any gene: 2. CDR3 length: 15 amino acids. Variable domain in full (rest from reference TRBV14 and TRBJ2-3): EAGVTQFPSHSVIEKGQTVTLRCDPISGHDNLYWYRRVMGKEIKFLLHFVKESKQDESGMPNNRFLAERTGGTYSTLKVQPAELEDSGVYFCASSQGGTGGDTQYFGPGTRLTVL.

The V and J genes are TRBV7-9 and TRBJ1-2; possibly TRBD1 for D (6 bases). Germline V gene data show CDR1 as SEHNR and CDR2 as FQNEAQ (reference sequence). V lost 0 bases, J lost 8 bases, and 13 bases lay in between. The CDR3 contains 14 residues. The CDR3 reads CASSLAGQSAGYTF. CDR3 in DNA: TGTGCCAGCAGCTTAGCCGGACAGTCTGCCGGCTACACCTTC.

The V gene is TRBV27, the J gene TRBJ2-3, with D possibly being TRBD1 or TRBD2 (6 bases each). The V gene lost 2 bases and the J gene lost 5 bases, with 11 bases spanning the gap. The germline gives CDR1 MNHEY, CDR2 SMNVEV (reference sequence). The CDR3 contains 14 residues. The CDR3 is CASSLVGGLDTQYF. The CDR3 DNA follows: TGTGCCAGCAGTTTAGTGGGGGGCTTAGATACGCAGTATTTT.